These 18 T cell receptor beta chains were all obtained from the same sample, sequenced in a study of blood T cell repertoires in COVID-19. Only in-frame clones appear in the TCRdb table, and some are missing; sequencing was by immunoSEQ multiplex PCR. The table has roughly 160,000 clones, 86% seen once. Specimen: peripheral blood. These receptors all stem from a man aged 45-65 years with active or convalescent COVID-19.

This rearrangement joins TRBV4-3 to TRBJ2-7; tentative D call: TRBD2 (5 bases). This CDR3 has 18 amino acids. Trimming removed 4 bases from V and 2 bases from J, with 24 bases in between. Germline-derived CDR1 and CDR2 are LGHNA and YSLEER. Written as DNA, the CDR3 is TGCGCCAGCAGCCTCCGCCTAAATGGGGAGACGGTTACCTACGAGCAGTACTTC. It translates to CASSLRLNGETVTYEQYF.

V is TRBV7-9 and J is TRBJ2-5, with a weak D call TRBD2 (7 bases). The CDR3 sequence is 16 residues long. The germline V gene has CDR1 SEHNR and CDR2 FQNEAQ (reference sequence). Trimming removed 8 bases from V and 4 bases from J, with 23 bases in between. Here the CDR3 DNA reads TGTGCCAGCTGCTGGGTGGGAGGGGGTTTAACAGAGACCCAGTACTTC. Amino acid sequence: CASCWVGGGLTETQYF.

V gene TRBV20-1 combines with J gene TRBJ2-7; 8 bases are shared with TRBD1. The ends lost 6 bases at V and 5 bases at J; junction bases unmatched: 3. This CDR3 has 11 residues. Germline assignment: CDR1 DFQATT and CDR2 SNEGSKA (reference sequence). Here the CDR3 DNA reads TGCAGTGCAGCACAGGGGGACGAGCAGTACTTC. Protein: CSAAQGDEQYF.

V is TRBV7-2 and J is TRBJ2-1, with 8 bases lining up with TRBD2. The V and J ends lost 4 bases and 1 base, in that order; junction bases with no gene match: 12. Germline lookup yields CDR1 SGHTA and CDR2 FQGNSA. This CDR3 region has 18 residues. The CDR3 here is CASSSLAPSSGSYNEQFF. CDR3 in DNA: TGTGCCAGCAGCTCACTTGCCCCATCTAGCGGGTCCTACAATGAGCAGTTCTTC.

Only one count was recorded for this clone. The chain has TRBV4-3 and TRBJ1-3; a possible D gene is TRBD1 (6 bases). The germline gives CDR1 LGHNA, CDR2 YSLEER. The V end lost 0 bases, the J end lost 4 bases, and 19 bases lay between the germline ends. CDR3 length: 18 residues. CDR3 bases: TGCGCCAGCAGCCAAGATGGGCGGGTTACAGGGACGGGAAACACCATATATTTT. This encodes CASSQDGRVTGTGNTIYF.

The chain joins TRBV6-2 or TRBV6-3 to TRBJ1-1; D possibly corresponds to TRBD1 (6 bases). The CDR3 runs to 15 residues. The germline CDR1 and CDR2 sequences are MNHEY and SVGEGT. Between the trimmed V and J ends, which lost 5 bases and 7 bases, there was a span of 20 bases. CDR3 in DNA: TGTGCCAGCAGTGGCCTCAGGACAGAGCGCCTTGAAGCTTTCTTT. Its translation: CASSGLRTERLEAFF.

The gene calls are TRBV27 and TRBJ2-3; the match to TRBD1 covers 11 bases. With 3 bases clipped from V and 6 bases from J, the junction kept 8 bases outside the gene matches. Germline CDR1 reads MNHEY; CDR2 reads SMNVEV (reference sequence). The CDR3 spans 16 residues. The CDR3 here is CASSFLGTGGTDTQYF. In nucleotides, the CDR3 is TGTGCCAGCAGTTTCCTCGGGACAGGGGGTACTGATACGCAGTATTTT.

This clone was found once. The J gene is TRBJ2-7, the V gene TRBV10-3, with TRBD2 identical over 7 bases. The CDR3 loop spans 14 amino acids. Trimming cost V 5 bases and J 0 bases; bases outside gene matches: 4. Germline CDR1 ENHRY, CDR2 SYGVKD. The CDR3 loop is CAISLAVTSYEQYF. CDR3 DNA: TGTGCCATCAGTCTAGCGGTCACCTCCTACGAGCAGTACTTC.

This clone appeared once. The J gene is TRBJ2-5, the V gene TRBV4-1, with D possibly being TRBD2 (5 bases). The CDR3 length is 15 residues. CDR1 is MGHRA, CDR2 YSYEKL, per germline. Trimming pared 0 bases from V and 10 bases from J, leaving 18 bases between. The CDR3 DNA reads TGCGCCAGCAGCCAAGACAGGTCCCCGGGGTTGGACCAGTACTTC. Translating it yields CASSQDRSPGLDQYF.

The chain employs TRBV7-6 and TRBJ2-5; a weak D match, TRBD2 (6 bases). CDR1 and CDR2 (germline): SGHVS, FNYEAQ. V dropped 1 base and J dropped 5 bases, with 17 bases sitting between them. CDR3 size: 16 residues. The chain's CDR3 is CASSLVGTRWGETQYF. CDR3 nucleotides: TGTGCCAGCAGCTTAGTGGGGACTCGGTGGGGTGAGACCCAGTACTTC.

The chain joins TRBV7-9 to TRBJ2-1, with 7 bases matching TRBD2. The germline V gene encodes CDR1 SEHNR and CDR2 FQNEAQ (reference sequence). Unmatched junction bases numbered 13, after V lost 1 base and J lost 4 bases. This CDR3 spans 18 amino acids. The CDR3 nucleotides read TGTGCCAGCAGCTTAGAACGGGCTCTAGCGGACTATTACAATGAGCAGTTCTTC. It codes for CASSLERALADYYNEQFF.

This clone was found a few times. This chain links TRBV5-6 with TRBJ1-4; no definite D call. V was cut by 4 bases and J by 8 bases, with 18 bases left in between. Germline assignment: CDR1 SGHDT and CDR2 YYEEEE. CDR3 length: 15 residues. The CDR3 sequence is CASSRRWSGGEKLFF. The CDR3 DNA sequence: TGTGCCAGCAGCCGGAGGTGGTCAGGAGGGGAAAAACTGTTTTTT.

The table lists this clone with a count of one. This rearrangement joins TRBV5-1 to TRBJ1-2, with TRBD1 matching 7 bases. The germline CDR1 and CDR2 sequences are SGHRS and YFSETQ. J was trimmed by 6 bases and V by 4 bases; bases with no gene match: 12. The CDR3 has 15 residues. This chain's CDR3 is CASSPDRILRDGYTF. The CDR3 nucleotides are TGCGCCAGCAGCCCGGACAGGATTTTGAGAGATGGCTACACCTTC.

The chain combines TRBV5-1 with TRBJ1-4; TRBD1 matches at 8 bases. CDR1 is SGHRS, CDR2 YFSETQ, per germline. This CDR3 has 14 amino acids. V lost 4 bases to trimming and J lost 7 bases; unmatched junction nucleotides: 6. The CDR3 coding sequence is TGCGCCAGCAGCCTCCAGGGGGCGGCTGAAAAACTGTTTTTT. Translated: CASSLQGAAEKLFF. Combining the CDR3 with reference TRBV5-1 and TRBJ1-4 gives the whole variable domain KAGVTQTPRYLIKTRGQQVTLSCSPISGHRSVSWYQQTPGQGLQFLFEYFSETQRNKGNFPGRFSGRQFSNSRSEMNVSTLELGDSALYLCASSLQGAAEKLFFGSGTQLSVL.

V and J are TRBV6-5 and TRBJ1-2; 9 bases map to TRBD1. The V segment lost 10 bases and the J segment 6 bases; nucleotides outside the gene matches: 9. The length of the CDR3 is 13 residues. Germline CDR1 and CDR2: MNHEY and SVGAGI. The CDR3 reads CATVGTGRNGYTF. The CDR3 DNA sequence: TGTGCCACCGTAGGGACAGGGAGGAATGGCTACACCTTC.

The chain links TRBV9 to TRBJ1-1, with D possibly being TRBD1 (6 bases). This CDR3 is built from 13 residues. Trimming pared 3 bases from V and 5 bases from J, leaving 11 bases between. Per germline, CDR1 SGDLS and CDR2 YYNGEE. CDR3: CASSGRGRTEAFF. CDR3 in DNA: TGTGCCAGCAGCGGCAGGGGTAGGACTGAAGCTTTCTTT.

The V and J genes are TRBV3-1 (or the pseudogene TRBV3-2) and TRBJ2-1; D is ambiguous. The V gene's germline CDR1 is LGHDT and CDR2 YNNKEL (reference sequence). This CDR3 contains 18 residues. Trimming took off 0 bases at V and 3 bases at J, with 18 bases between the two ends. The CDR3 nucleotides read TGTGCCAGCAGCCAAGATAGAATTGCCGAGCCGCACTACAATGAGCAGTTCTTC. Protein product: CASSQDRIAEPHYNEQFF.

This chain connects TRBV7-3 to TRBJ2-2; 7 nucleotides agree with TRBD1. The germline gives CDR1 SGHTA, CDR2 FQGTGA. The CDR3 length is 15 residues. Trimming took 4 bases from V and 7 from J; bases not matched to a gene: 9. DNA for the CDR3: TGTGCCAGCAGCTCGACAGGGTTTACGAACGGGGAGCTGTTTTTT. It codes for CASSSTGFTNGELFF.